The sequence of this T cell receptor (beta chain) was determined in a study of CD8+ T cells in alopecia areata. Study-wide background: Tofacitinib administration persisted for 6 to 18 months, succeeded by 6 months off drug.

Following RNA extraction, reverse transcription yielded cDNA that acted as the sequencing template. This table comes from immunoSEQ multiplex PCR, and its TCRdb copy is limited to in-frame clones, with some not included. The sample records approximately 180,000 clones, less than 80% being singletons. Germline lookup yields CDR1 SQVTM and CDR2 ANQGSEA. J lost 2 bases, V lost 7 bases, and 7 bases had no gene match. The CDR3 extends over 13 amino acids. Sorted out of PBMCs were CD4+ T cells and CD8+ T cells. The clonotype originates from a human donor with alopecia areata. The chain recombines TRBV29-1 with TRBJ2-7, with TRBD1 matching 8 bases. This specimen was CD8+ T cells sorted from blood, taken at week 0. The CDR3 is CSARTGITYEQYF. CDR3 coding DNA: TGCAGCGCTCGGACAGGGATCACCTACGAGCAGTACTTC.